This TCR beta chain was found in a study of shared clonotypes between healthy human individuals. Study conclusions and caveats: For naive CD4 cells, 4.5% to 6.5% of clonotypes were shared across a handful of donors.

Terminally differentiated effector memory CD45RA+ cells were excluded by CCR7 positive selection of CD45RO-negative cells. Looked up from germline, CDR1 is SGHNT and CDR2 is YYREEE (reference sequence). The CDR3 is made up of 11 amino acids. The deep-level immunoSEQ assay was used. Under the authors' procedure: ImmunoSEQ sequences covered only the junction and lacked quality scores; filtering therefore differed. Method: immunoSEQ multiplex PCR; TCRdb's copy keeps in-frame clones and lacks some. V and J calls and clone size are those listed in that table; D and trimming were worked out from the DNA. The sample holds about 2,100,000 clones, just over 90% seen once. Comment on this clone: Antigen specificity is unknown.

The sequence was obtained from a man aged 18 to 29 in good health. Some clones in this sample may be carry-over from other donors' samples. V usage is TRBV5-4 and J usage is TRBJ2-5; D is unclear. TRBJ2-7 matches the DNA end more closely, so the J call is doubtful. The sequencing sample was made of naive CD8+ T cells from PBMCs. CDR3 in DNA: TGTGCCAGCAGCGCAGGCTACGAGCAGTACTTC. Amino acid sequence: CASSAGYEQYF.